The 7 T cell receptor beta chains below were found in one sample sequenced in a study of T cells in Graves' hyperthyroidism and ophthalmopathy. Amplification of TCR beta CDR3 regions used RNA as the template. The TCR CDR3 first-round RT-PCR relied on the HTBI primer set. TCRdb reprocessed the multiplex PCR reads with MiXCR, giving one entry per CDR3 protein. The sample has hundreds of thousands of distinct CDR3 sequences, roughly 15% seen once. Sequencing input: blood. These receptors were taken from a woman aged 45-65 years with Graves' ophthalmopathy.

The rearrangement joins TRBV19 to TRBJ1-4; perhaps TRBD1 as D (6 bases). This CDR3 spans 13 amino acids. Trimming left V 10 bases short and J 7 bases short, with 16 bases between. The V gene's germline CDR1 is LNHDA and CDR2 SQIVND (reference sequence). The CDR3 bases are TGTGCCACCACGCCCCAAGGGGGTGAAAAACTGTTTTTT. Translated: CATTPQGGEKLFF.

The table lists this clonotype with many counts. This chain joins TRBV6-1 and TRBJ2-1; D ambiguous. The germline V gene encodes CDR1 MNHNS and CDR2 SASEGT. The CDR3 is made up of 15 amino acids. The V and J ends lost 5 bases and 0 bases respectively, with 11 bases between them. The CDR3 protein is CASSYDGSSYNEQFF. CDR3 in DNA: TGTGCCAGCAGTTACGACGGTAGCTCCTACAATGAGCAGTTCTTC.

The V and J genes are TRBV29-1 and TRBJ1-2; D call uncertain. Germline V gene sequence: CDR1 SQVTM, CDR2 ANQGSEA. The CDR3 length is 12 residues. Trimming pared 6 bases from V and 0 bases from J, leaving 8 bases between. This CDR3 is CSVAISNYGYTF. The CDR3 DNA sequence: TGCAGCGTCGCCATTTCTAACTATGGCTACACCTTC.

This clonotype was counted many times. V is TRBV7-2 and J is TRBJ2-2; D remains ambiguous. The CDR3 extends over 15 amino acids. Germline V gene data show CDR1 as SGHTA and CDR2 as FQGNSA. V lost 2 bases and J lost 4, with 11 bases in between. The CDR3 DNA is TGTGCCAGCAGCTTAATCGTAGCTTCCACCGGGGAGCTGTTTTTT. This translates into CASSLIVASTGELFF.

A word on this clonotype: One base away lies a much larger clone, so this may be a sequencing read error. This CDR3 is CASSWDREEQYF. The CDR3 nucleotides read TGTGCCAGCAGTTGGGACAGGGAGGAGCAGTACTTC. This chain uses TRBV6-2 or TRBV6-3 with TRBJ2-7; 9 positions match TRBD1. The germline V gene encodes CDR1 MNHEY and CDR2 SVGEGT. The CDR3 extends over 12 amino acids. V lost 4 bases and J lost 7; bases outside the gene matches: 2.

Ten or more counts support this clonotype. The chain links TRBV6-2 or TRBV6-3 to TRBJ2-7; D gene unclear. This CDR3 spans 13 amino acids. Germline CDR1 is MNHEY and CDR2 is SVGEGT. V lost 2 bases and J lost 3, with 8 bases in between. CDR3: CASSYATVYEQYF. The DNA for the CDR3 is TGTGCCAGCAGTTACGCGACCGTCTACGAGCAGTACTTC.

This clonotype showed up many times. The J gene is TRBJ2-1, the V gene TRBV5-1, with 7 bases fitting TRBD2. Per germline, CDR1 SGHRS and CDR2 YFSETQ. V shed 6 bases and J 4 bases; nucleotides not matched to a gene: 13. This CDR3 region has 16 residues. This chain's CDR3 is CASTGSGANLYNEQFF. For the CDR3, the DNA is TGCGCCAGCACCGGCAGCGGGGCTAACCTTTACAATGAGCAGTTCTTC. Supplemented by reference TRBV5-1 and TRBJ2-1, the full variable domain reads KAGVTQTPRYLIKTRGQQVTLSCSPISGHRSVSWYQQTPGQGLQFLFEYFSETQRNKGNFPGRFSGRQFSNSRSEMNVSTLELGDSALYLCASTGSGANLYNEQFFGPGTRLTVL.